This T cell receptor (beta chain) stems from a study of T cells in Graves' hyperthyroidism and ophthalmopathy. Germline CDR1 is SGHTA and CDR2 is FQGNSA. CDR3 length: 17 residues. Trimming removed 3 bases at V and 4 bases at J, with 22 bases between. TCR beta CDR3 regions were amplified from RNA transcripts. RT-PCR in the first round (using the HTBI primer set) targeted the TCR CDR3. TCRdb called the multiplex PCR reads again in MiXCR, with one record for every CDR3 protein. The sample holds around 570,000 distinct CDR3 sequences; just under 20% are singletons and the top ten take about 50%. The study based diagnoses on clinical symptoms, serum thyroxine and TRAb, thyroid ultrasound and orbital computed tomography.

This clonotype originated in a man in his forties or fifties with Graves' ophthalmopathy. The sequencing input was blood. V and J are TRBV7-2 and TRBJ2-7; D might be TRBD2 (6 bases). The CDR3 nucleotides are TGTGCCAGCAGCTTTTCGCGATCGGGGGTGGGGTATTACGAGCAGTACTTC. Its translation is CASSFSRSGVGYYEQYF. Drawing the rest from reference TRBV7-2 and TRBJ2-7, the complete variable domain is GAGVSQSPSNKVTEKGKDVELRCDPISGHTALYWYRQSLGQGLEFLIYFQGNSAPDKSGLPSDRFSAERTGGSVSTLTIQRTQQEDSAVYLCASSFSRSGVGYYEQYFGPGTRLTVT.